This T cell receptor beta chain was documented in a study of siplizumab effects on memory and regulatory T cells. Study-wide results and caveats: A minor fraction of alloreactive clones, and no more, mapped to unstimulated subsets.

This CDR3 is 15 amino acids long. Germline CDR1 and CDR2: MRHNA and SNTAGT. Unmatched junction bases numbered 2, after V lost 6 bases and J lost 2 bases. Regarding this clone: Its antigen is unknown.

Assay: immunoSEQ multiplex PCR; the TCRdb copy retains only in-frame clones and omits some. The data show about 82,000 clones, with around 90% seen just once and approximately 1.5% held by the top ten. Sample: Tregs sorted from blood. The rearrangement joins TRBV6-4 to TRBJ2-1, with 12 bases identical to TRBD2. This clonotype was sampled from a human donor in good health. CDR3 sequence: CASRLAGGTYNEQFF. CDR3 coding DNA: TGTGCCAGCAGACTAGCGGGGGGAACCTACAATGAGCAGTTCTTC.